The clone carrying this T cell receptor (beta chain) was recorded only once. Its antigen is currently unknown. The sample originates from a study of CD8+ T cells in alopecia areata. The overall study: Patients in the treated group were given tofacitinib by mouth, 5 to 10 mg twice a day. Dosing with tofacitinib proceeded for 6 to 18 months, followed by 6 months off drug. Regarding the study as a whole: Researchers report lesional scalp, most notably alopecia totalis/universalis, outstripped normal scalp in clonality. Between patients, shared TCR sequences were less clear than in mice. This was possibly due in part to HLA diversity in the patient population.

The CDR3 extends over 12 amino acids. V lost 4 bases, J lost 8 bases, and 11 bases lay in between. Germline V CDR1 and CDR2: SGHAT, FQDESV (reference sequence). The treatment: oral pan-JAK inhibitor, 5-10 mg twice daily. Extraction and reverse transcription of RNA yielded cDNA as the sequencing template. Profiled with immunoSEQ multiplex PCR; TCRdb holds only in-frame clones, not every one. Of some 190,000 clones in the sample, roughly 60% were seen once. The chain employs TRBV11-1 and TRBJ1-2; D possibly corresponds to TRBD1 (6 bases). The sample consisted of CD4+ T cells sorted from blood, taken at week 24, from a patient treated with tofacitinib. The TCR was taken from a human donor with alopecia areata. CDR3 bases: TGTGCCAGCAGCTCGGACAGTTGGGGCTACACCTTC. It translates to CASSSDSWGYTF.